This T cell receptor (beta chain) originates from a study of cytomegalovirus exposure and HLA in healthy donors. General study points: In vitro testing confirmed a few CMV-associated chains as specific for CMV antigens.

This PCR relied on a set of 60 Vbeta primers and 13 Jbeta primers. Data came from immunoSEQ multiplex PCR; TCRdb stores just in-frame clones and leaves some out. Of around 140,000 clones in the sample, roughly three fifths are singletons; the top ten hold 6.5%. Worth noting for this clone: Its specificity is not known.

The CDR3 extends over 14 amino acids. V shed 7 bases, J shed 3 bases, and the junction held 8 bases outside the gene matches. Germline CDR1 is MNHEY and CDR2 is SVGAGI. The donors were healthy bone marrow donors. This sequence was found in a woman aged 60-70 years in good health and CMV-seronegative. The chain uses TRBV6-5 and TRBJ1-2; 7 bases are shared with TRBD1. The specimen sequenced was PBMCs. The CDR3 loop reads CASTQGGSYYGYTF. CDR3 coding DNA: TGTGCCAGCACCCAGGGGGGCAGCTACTATGGCTACACCTTC.